Listed below are T cell receptor beta chains from one sample, sequenced in a study of PD-L1 blockade in urothelial cancer. Generated by immunoSEQ multiplex PCR, the TCRdb table keeps only in-frame clones and is missing some. Among tens of thousands of clones listed, about 90% were seen once. The sample in question was PBMCs, obtained around atezolizumab (anti-PD-L1) treatment. All receptors come from a man in his 60s with urothelial cancer. The CDR3 runs from the conserved cysteine through the conserved F or W. A D gene is named only where the DNA matches it firmly. Part of the rows lack a size; the others show once, few, many or a class for expanded clones.

NA TRBJ2-1 NA TRBV5-1 CASSLAASSYNEQFF TGCGCCAGCAGCTTGGCCGCCAGCTCCTACAATGAGCAGTTCTTC
NA TRBJ1-3 NA TRBV11-3 CASSFWGQGNTIYF TGTGCCAGCAGCTTTTGGGGACAAGGAAACACCATATATTTT
NA TRBJ2-7 TRBD1 TRBV28 CASSSADRVAYEQYF TGTGCCAGCAGTTCCGCTGACAGGGTCGCCTACGAGCAGTACTTC
NA TRBJ2-1 TRBD2 TRBV2 CASSPSGGHFNEQFF TGTGCCAGCAGTCCTAGCGGGGGGCATTTCAATGAGCAGTTCTTC
NA TRBJ1-4 NA TRBV11-2 CASSLSGALNEKLFF TGTGCCAGCAGCTTATCAGGGGCCCTTAATGAAAAACTGTTTTTT
NA TRBJ2-7 NA TRBV5-1 CASSLDTGSYEQYF TGCGCCAGCAGCTTGGATACAGGCTCCTACGAGCAGTACTTC
few TRBJ1-1 NA TRBV11-3 CASSRQDGLGSEAFF TGTGCCAGCAGCCGACAGGACGGGTTGGGGTCTGAAGCTTTCTTT
NA TRBJ2-1 NA TRBV7-9 CASSLQGWYNEQFF TGTGCCAGCAGCTTACAGGGGTGGTACAATGAGCAGTTCTTC
NA TRBJ1-2 NA TRBV2 CASTPEGGYGYTF TGTGCCAGCACTCCCGAAGGAGGCTATGGCTACACCTTC
NA TRBJ2-5 NA TRBV5-1 CASSLVSRETQYF TGCGCCAGCAGCTTGGTCTCCCGGGAGACCCAGTACTTC
NA TRBJ2-7 NA TRBV7-2 CASSGRQDSYEQYF TGTGCCAGCAGCGGTCGACAGGACTCCTACGAGCAGTACTTC
NA TRBJ2-7 TRBD1 TRBV6-1 CASSEIRTGPYEQYF TGTGCCAGCAGTGAAATCAGGACAGGGCCCTACGAGCAGTACTTC
once TRBJ2-2 NA TRBV19 CASSIIGTYGTGELFF TGTGCCAGTAGTATAATCGGGACATACGGCACCGGGGAGCTGTTTTTT
NA TRBJ2-5 NA TRBV6-5 CASSPDRDSVTQYF TGTGCCAGCAGTCCAGACCGGGACTCCGTCACCCAGTACTTC
once TRBJ2-3 TRBD1 TRBV11-2 CASSPGQGATDTQYF TGTGCCAGCAGCCCGGGACAGGGAGCCACAGATACGCAGTATTTT
NA TRBJ1-4 TRBD1 TRBV6-1 CASRGQVGEKLFF TGTGCCAGCAGGGGACAGGTCGGTGAAAAACTGTTTTTT
NA TRBJ2-1 NA TRBV10-3 CAISFSSSYNEQFF TGTGCCATCAGCTTCAGTTCTAGCTACAATGAGCAGTTCTTC
NA TRBJ1-6 TRBD1 TRBV6-5 CASSQTGADSPLHF TGTGCCAGCAGTCAGACAGGGGCAGACTCACCCCTCCACTTT
few TRBJ1-5 NA TRBV19 CASRPTPSNQPQHF TGTGCCAGTAGGCCGACACCTAGCAATCAGCCCCAGCATTTT
NA TRBJ2-1 TRBD2 TRBV10-1 CASRIRLAGSSYNEQFF TGCGCCAGCAGAATACGACTAGCGGGAAGCTCCTACAATGAGCAGTTCTTC
NA TRBJ2-7 TRBD2 TRBV27 CASSRSSGGGYEQYF TGTGCCAGCAGTAGATCTAGCGGGGGAGGATACGAGCAGTACTTC
NA TRBJ1-1 NA TRBV29-1 CSVETPGGSFF TGCAGCGTTGAGACCCCTGGCGGGTCTTTCTTT
medium-sized TRBJ1-6 NA TRBV4-2 CASSQAGGPNNSPLHF TGTGCCAGCAGCCAAGCTGGTGGGCCGAACAATTCACCCCTCCACTTT
NA TRBJ2-5 NA TRBV5-1 CASSPRDYQETQYF TGCGCCAGCAGCCCCCGGGACTACCAAGAGACCCAGTACTTC
once TRBJ2-1 TRBD1 TRBV9 CASSSRQGELFF TGTGCCAGCAGCTCCCGACAGGGGGAACTGTTCTTC
NA TRBJ1-1 NA TRBV19 CASSLRVNTEAFF TGTGCCAGTAGTCTCCGGGTGAACACTGAAGCTTTCTTT
NA TRBJ1-1 NA TRBV5-1 CASSLGPLTEMNTEAFF TGCGCCAGCAGCTTGGGTCCTTTGACAGAGATGAACACTGAAGCTTTCTTT
NA TRBJ2-7 TRBD1 TRBV5-4 CASSIGGPGQGHLYEQYF TGTGCCAGCAGCATTGGGGGCCCGGGACAGGGTCACCTCTACGAGCAGTACTTC
NA TRBJ1-4 TRBD1 TRBV5-6 CASSWDRIKEKLFF TGTGCCAGCAGCTGGGACAGGATTAAAGAAAAACTGTTTTTT
NA TRBJ2-6 NA TRBV9 CASSALGPGANVLTF TGTGCCAGCAGCGCCCTCGGTCCCGGGGCCAACGTCCTGACTTTC
NA TRBJ1-1 NA TRBV30 CASSAGLMRNTEAFF TGTGCCTCCTCGGCGGGCCTAATGAGGAACACTGAAGCTTTCTTT
NA TRBJ2-2 TRBD2 TRBV18 CASSRTSRGDTGELFF TGTGCCAGCTCTCGAACTAGCCGGGGGGACACCGGGGAGCTGTTTTTT
NA TRBJ2-1 NA TRBV5-1 CASSPGWALSYNEQFF TGCGCCAGCAGCCCGGGATGGGCCCTCTCCTACAATGAGCAGTTCTTC
NA TRBJ1-1 NA TRBV19 CASSDRPGGTEAFF TGTGCCAGTAGTGACAGGCCTGGGGGCACTGAAGCTTTCTTT